These T cell receptor beta chains were read from a single sample in a study of blood T cell repertoires in COVID-19. Profiled with immunoSEQ multiplex PCR; TCRdb holds only in-frame clones, not every one. The data contain around 86,000 clones, 70% to 90% of them singletons. The sample was peripheral blood. The receptors shown here come from a human donor in a cohort sampled during active COVID-19. The CDR3 runs from the conserved cysteine through the conserved F or W. The D gene is left open where the match is weak. The listing skips clone size in some rows; elsewhere it reads once, few, many or a size class.

J gene: TRBJ1-2
V gene: TRBV21-1
clone size: -
D gene: -
CDR3 protein: CASSKVSKRGGYTF
CDR3 DNA: TGTGCCAGCAGCAAAGTCTCCAAAAGGGGCGGCTACACCTTC

J gene: TRBJ1-1
V gene: TRBV5-5
clone size: -
D gene: -
CDR3 protein: CASRLGRSANTEAFF
CDR3 DNA: TGTGCCAGCAGGCTTGGGAGGTCAGCGAACACTGAAGCTTTCTTT

J gene: TRBJ1-5
V gene: TRBV4-1
clone size: few
D gene: -
CDR3 protein: CASSQGQRGGGQPQHF
CDR3 DNA: TGCGCCAGCAGCCAGGGCCAGCGGGGGGGCGGTCAGCCCCAGCATTTT

J gene: TRBJ2-7
V gene: TRBV29-1
clone size: -
D gene: TRBD2
CDR3 protein: CSVGLVAGSIEQYF
CDR3 DNA: TGCAGCGTTGGGTTGGTAGCGGGAAGTATCGAGCAGTACTTC

J gene: TRBJ2-1
V gene: TRBV29-1
clone size: -
D gene: -
CDR3 protein: CSVEDLLLGHNEQFF
CDR3 DNA: TGCAGCGTTGAAGATCTTCTGCTAGGCCACAATGAGCAGTTCTTC

J gene: TRBJ2-7
V gene: TRBV6-6
clone size: -
D gene: -
CDR3 protein: CASSLGGEQYF
CDR3 DNA: TGTGCCAGCAGTTTGGGAGGCGAGCAGTACTTC

J gene: TRBJ1-6
V gene: TRBV30
clone size: -
D gene: TRBD1
CDR3 protein: CAWNDRGYNSPLHF
CDR3 DNA: TGTGCCTGGAACGACAGGGGGTATAATTCACCCCTCCACTTT

J gene: TRBJ1-6
V gene: TRBV7-8
clone size: -
D gene: -
CDR3 protein: CASSLGGQIRSPLHF
CDR3 DNA: TGTGCCAGCAGCTTAGGAGGTCAGATTAGGTCACCCCTCCACTTT

J gene: TRBJ1-3
V gene: TRBV25-1
clone size: -
D gene: -
CDR3 protein: CASSEDARHTIYF
CDR3 DNA: TGTGCCAGCAGTGAAGACGCCAGGCACACCATATATTTT

J gene: TRBJ1-3
V gene: TRBV25-1
clone size: -
D gene: -
CDR3 protein: CASHSSGNTIYF
CDR3 DNA: TGTGCCAGTCATAGCTCTGGAAACACCATATATTTT

J gene: TRBJ2-1
V gene: TRBV6-6
clone size: -
D gene: TRBD2
CDR3 protein: CASLLASGSHEQFF
CDR3 DNA: TGTGCCAGCTTGTTGGCTAGCGGGAGTCATGAGCAGTTCTTC

J gene: TRBJ2-7
V gene: TRBV24-1
clone size: -
D gene: TRBD2
CDR3 protein: CATSDSGTSGYEQYF
CDR3 DNA: TGTGCCACCAGTGATTCCGGGACTAGCGGGTACGAGCAGTACTTC

J gene: TRBJ1-2
V gene: TRBV30
clone size: -
D gene: -
CDR3 protein: CAWWWRGGIEGYTF
CDR3 DNA: TGTGCCTGGTGGTGGAGGGGGGGCATCGAGGGCTACACCTTC

J gene: TRBJ2-4
V gene: TRBV4-1
clone size: -
D gene: -
CDR3 protein: CANPGHWAKNIQYF
CDR3 DNA: TGCGCCAACCCGGGACATTGGGCCAAAAACATTCAGTACTTC

J gene: TRBJ2-3
V gene: TRBV9
clone size: once
D gene: TRBD2
CDR3 protein: CASSASGSTDTQYF
CDR3 DNA: TGTGCCAGCAGCGCTAGCGGTTCCACAGATACGCAGTATTTT

J gene: TRBJ2-1
V gene: TRBV18
clone size: -
D gene: TRBD2
CDR3 protein: CASSPLAGGGVEQFF
CDR3 DNA: TGTGCCAGCTCACCGCTAGCGGGGGGTGGTGTTGAGCAGTTCTTC

J gene: TRBJ1-4
V gene: TRBV2
clone size: -
D gene: TRBD1
CDR3 protein: CASSEFGQGGEKLFF
CDR3 DNA: TGTGCCAGCAGTGAATTCGGACAGGGGGGTGAAAAACTGTTTTTT

J gene: TRBJ1-1
V gene: TRBV5-1
clone size: -
D gene: TRBD1
CDR3 protein: CASSRGTGGSEAFF
CDR3 DNA: TGCGCCAGCAGCAGAGGGACAGGGGGCTCTGAAGCTTTCTTT

J gene: TRBJ1-6
V gene: TRBV27
clone size: -
D gene: -
CDR3 protein: CASRGNGWGGNSPLHF
CDR3 DNA: TGTGCCAGCAGGGGCAACGGGTGGGGGGGAAATTCACCCCTCCACTTT

J gene: TRBJ1-2
V gene: TRBV10-1
clone size: few
D gene: TRBD1
CDR3 protein: CASSGPGQVHGYTF
CDR3 DNA: TGCGCCAGCAGTGGCCCGGGACAGGTTCATGGCTACACCTTC

J gene: TRBJ2-1
V gene: TRBV19
clone size: -
D gene: TRBD2
CDR3 protein: CASHNPTSGPEHEQFF
CDR3 DNA: TGTGCCAGTCACAACCCAACTAGCGGCCCGGAGCACGAGCAGTTCTTC

J gene: TRBJ2-7
V gene: TRBV21-1
clone size: -
D gene: -
CDR3 protein: CASSNNRGPYEQYF
CDR3 DNA: TGTGCCAGCAGCAATAACAGGGGGCCCTACGAGCAGTACTTC

J gene: TRBJ2-5
V gene: TRBV7-2
clone size: -
D gene: TRBD2
CDR3 protein: CASSLGVAGDPETQYF
CDR3 DNA: TGTGCCAGCAGCTTAGGAGTAGCGGGGGATCCAGAGACCCAGTACTTC

J gene: TRBJ2-5
V gene: TRBV4-2
clone size: -
D gene: -
CDR3 protein: CASSQSSREQETQYF
CDR3 DNA: TGTGCCAGCAGCCAGTCAAGCCGGGAGCAAGAGACCCAGTACTTC

J gene: TRBJ1-2
V gene: TRBV12-3/TRBV12-4
clone size: -
D gene: TRBD1
CDR3 protein: CASRATGDYGYTF
CDR3 DNA: TGTGCCAGCAGGGCTACAGGGGACTATGGCTACACCTTC

J gene: TRBJ2-7
V gene: TRBV3-1/TRBV3-2
clone size: -
D gene: -
CDR3 protein: CARSYRRGGGHEQYF
CDR3 DNA: TGTGCCCGCAGCTATCGACGGGGTGGGGGCCACGAGCAGTACTTC

J gene: TRBJ2-2
V gene: TRBV27
clone size: -
D gene: -
CDR3 protein: CASSYTGELFF
CDR3 DNA: TGTGCCAGCAGCTACACCGGGGAGCTGTTTTTT

J gene: TRBJ2-1
V gene: TRBV2
clone size: -
D gene: TRBD2
CDR3 protein: CASSRTSGGRGDNEQFF
CDR3 DNA: TGTGCCAGCAGTCGGACTAGCGGGGGCCGCGGGGACAATGAGCAGTTCTTC

J gene: TRBJ2-3
V gene: TRBV9
clone size: -
D gene: TRBD1
CDR3 protein: CASSVFTGVAPDTQYF
CDR3 DNA: TGTGCCAGCAGCGTATTTACAGGGGTAGCCCCAGATACGCAGTATTTT

J gene: TRBJ2-4
V gene: TRBV29-1
clone size: -
D gene: -
CDR3 protein: CSAQDTAKNIQYF
CDR3 DNA: TGCAGCGCCCAAGACACAGCCAAAAACATTCAGTACTTC

J gene: TRBJ1-2
V gene: TRBV5-1
clone size: -
D gene: -
CDR3 protein: CASSWADTNYGYTF
CDR3 DNA: TGCGCCAGCAGCTGGGCAGATACTAACTATGGCTACACCTTC

J gene: TRBJ2-1
V gene: TRBV18
clone size: once
D gene: TRBD1
CDR3 protein: CAIPGQGRTEQFF
CDR3 DNA: TGTGCCATTCCGGGACAGGGCCGTACTGAGCAGTTCTTC

J gene: TRBJ2-1
V gene: TRBV30
clone size: -
D gene: TRBD2
CDR3 protein: CAWILAGTSGRANEQFF
CDR3 DNA: TGTGCCTGGATCCTAGCCGGGACTAGCGGGAGGGCCAATGAGCAGTTCTTC

J gene: TRBJ1-1
V gene: TRBV9
clone size: -
D gene: -
CDR3 protein: CASSVGGENTEAFF
CDR3 DNA: TGTGCCAGCAGCGTAGGGGGGGAGAACACTGAAGCTTTCTTT

J gene: TRBJ2-1
V gene: TRBV19
clone size: -
D gene: -
CDR3 protein: CASSMRPNSYNEQFF
CDR3 DNA: TGTGCCAGTAGTATGAGGCCCAACTCCTACAATGAGCAGTTCTTC

J gene: TRBJ2-7
V gene: TRBV10-3
clone size: few
D gene: -
CDR3 protein: CAIRARGEQYF
CDR3 DNA: TGTGCCATCAGGGCTAGGGGCGAGCAGTACTTC

J gene: TRBJ2-6
V gene: TRBV5-8
clone size: -
D gene: TRBD2
CDR3 protein: CASSATSASGANVLTF
CDR3 DNA: TGTGCCAGCAGCGCAACTAGCGCCTCTGGGGCCAACGTCCTGACTTTC

J gene: TRBJ2-6
V gene: TRBV5-1
clone size: -
D gene: -
CDR3 protein: CASGGGNSGANVLTF
CDR3 DNA: TGCGCCAGCGGGGGAGGAAACTCTGGGGCCAACGTCCTGACTTTC

J gene: TRBJ2-1
V gene: TRBV2
clone size: -
D gene: -
CDR3 protein: CASSPSLGTTWNEQFF
CDR3 DNA: TGTGCCAGCAGTCCTTCTTTAGGGACAACGTGGAATGAGCAGTTCTTC

J gene: TRBJ2-7
V gene: TRBV4-3
clone size: -
D gene: -
CDR3 protein: CASSVDSSYEQYF
CDR3 DNA: TGCGCCAGCAGCGTCGACAGTTCCTACGAGCAGTACTTC

J gene: TRBJ2-3
V gene: TRBV7-6
clone size: -
D gene: -
CDR3 protein: CASSLASARGGTDTQYF
CDR3 DNA: TGTGCCAGCAGCTTAGCATCTGCGCGGGGTGGCACAGATACGCAGTATTTT

J gene: TRBJ2-1
V gene: TRBV5-5
clone size: -
D gene: TRBD1
CDR3 protein: CASSSQGADYNEQFF
CDR3 DNA: TGTGCCAGCAGCTCACAGGGGGCGGACTACAATGAGCAGTTCTTC

J gene: TRBJ1-1
V gene: TRBV11-2
clone size: -
D gene: TRBD1
CDR3 protein: CASSLQQGAEAFF
CDR3 DNA: TGTGCCAGCAGCTTACAACAGGGGGCTGAAGCTTTCTTT

J gene: TRBJ2-7
V gene: TRBV7-9
clone size: few
D gene: TRBD1
CDR3 protein: CASKETGTGGNEQYF
CDR3 DNA: TGTGCCAGCAAGGAAACCGGGACAGGGGGTAACGAGCAGTACTTC